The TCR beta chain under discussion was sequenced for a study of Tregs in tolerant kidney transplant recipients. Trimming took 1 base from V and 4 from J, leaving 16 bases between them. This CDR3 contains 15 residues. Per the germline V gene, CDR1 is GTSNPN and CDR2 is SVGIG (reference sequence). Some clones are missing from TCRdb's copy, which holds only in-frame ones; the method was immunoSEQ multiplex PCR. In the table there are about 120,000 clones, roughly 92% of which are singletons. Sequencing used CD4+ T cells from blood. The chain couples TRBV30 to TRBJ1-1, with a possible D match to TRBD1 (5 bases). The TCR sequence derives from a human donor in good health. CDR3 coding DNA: TGTGCCTGGAGTGAATTAGGGTATAGGGGCACTGAAGCTTTCTTT. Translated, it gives CAWSELGYRGTEAFF.